This T cell receptor beta chain was sequenced during a study of cytomegalovirus exposure and HLA in healthy donors. Germline trimming cut 3 bases from V and 3 bases from J; bases unmatched to any gene: 7. The CDR3 consists of 16 residues. Germline CDR1 SGHRS, CDR2 YFSETQ. Of note for this clone: Its antigen remains unknown.

General study results and limits: Among the most significant clusters, several appeared linked to common viral pathogens in a later analysis. One variant, a missense change in DCLRE1C, was linked in a later analysis to TCR beta V- and J-gene trimming.

Use of 60 Vbeta and 13 Jbeta primers characterized the PCR. This table comes from immunoSEQ multiplex PCR, and its TCRdb copy is limited to in-frame clones, with some not included. The top ten hold roughly 1.5% of the sample, which has approximately 170,000 clones, roughly 79% seen once. Material for sequencing was PBMCs. The source of this sequence is a woman aged 18-29 years in good health and CMV-seronegative. The chain couples TRBV5-1 to TRBJ1-1; 11 nucleotides agree with TRBD1. This chain's CDR3 is CASSSGQGVRDTEAFF. Here the CDR3 DNA reads TGCGCCAGCAGCTCGGGACAGGGGGTAAGGGACACTGAAGCTTTCTTT.